This T cell receptor (beta chain) derives from a study of molecular identifiers for immune sequencing clone quantification. Using its own MiXCR run on the PCR reads, TCRdb lists one record per CDR3 protein. The sample lists a few hundred thousand distinct CDR3 sequences; roughly 25% were seen once. This clonotype has ten or more counts. What it recognizes is unknown. Naive CD8 T cells were FACS-sorted by CD8+CD4-CCR7+CD45RA+ markers. Broader study findings: Effector cells kept over 98% of their molecules in clones above 20 RNA copies, while naive cells kept under 1% there. Amid around 900,000 naive cells, spiked Jurkat TCR RNA from one cell was reportedly still detectable.

This CDR3 spans 12 amino acids. Trimming took off 4 bases at V and 8 bases at J, with 8 bases between the two ends. Germline V gene sequence: CDR1 SEHNR, CDR2 FQNEAQ (reference sequence). The chain has TRBV7-9 and TRBJ2-2; TRBD2 might be the D (5 bases). The material sequenced was naive CD8+ T cells from blood, with Jurkat cell RNA spiked in. Subset in this sample: FACS-sorted CD8+CD4-CCR7+CD45RA+ naive T cells. This clonotype was sampled from a human donor in good health. Some libraries in this study had Jurkat cell RNA spiked in. CDR3 protein: CASSSEGGELFF. CDR3 coding DNA: TGTGCCAGCAGCTCCGAGGGAGGGGAGCTGTTTTTT.